Described below is a single T cell receptor (beta chain) sequence and its context. The data stem from a study of shared clonotypes between healthy human individuals. Germline assignment: CDR1 SGHRS and CDR2 YFSETQ. V was clipped by 4 bases and J by 2 bases; unmatched bases: 10. This CDR3 region has 16 residues. Libraries were prepared by immunoSEQ multiplex PCR; TCRdb keeps only in-frame clonotypes and omits some of them. Here the sample spans approximately 530,000 clones, roughly 95% being singletons. This chain connects TRBV5-1 to TRBJ2-5, with 8 bases identical to TRBD2. This clonotype was obtained from a woman in her thirties in good health. The sequencing input was naive CD4+ T cells sorted from blood. This sample's subset: CD45RA+ positively selected. CDR3 DNA sequence: TGCGCCAGCAGCGCCAGGGATACTAGCGGACAAGAGACCCAGTACTTC. Residues: CASSARDTSGQETQYF.